The next 8 T cell receptor beta chains were all read from a single sample in a study of blood T cell repertoires in COVID-19. The repertoire was sequenced with immunoSEQ multiplex PCR; TCRdb's copy has only in-frame clones and lacks some. The table lists about 39,000 clones, 85% to 90% of them singletons. What was sequenced was peripheral blood. The origin of the receptors is a man aged 45-65 years with active or convalescent COVID-19.

The V call is TRBV11-1, the J call TRBJ1-5, with D unresolved. The CDR3 extends over 13 amino acids. V was trimmed by 0 bases and J by 5 bases, leaving 5 bases between them. Germline V gives CDR1 SGHAT, CDR2 FQDESV (reference sequence). The CDR3 sequence is CASSLAVDQPQHF. The CDR3 DNA reads TGTGCCAGCAGCTTAGCAGTAGATCAGCCCCAGCATTTT.

This clone appeared a few times. V and J are TRBV3-1 (or the pseudogene TRBV3-2) and TRBJ2-7; the match to TRBD2 covers 8 bases. Germline V gene lookup returns CDR1 LGHDT and CDR2 YNNKEL (reference sequence). J was trimmed by 6 bases and V by 0 bases; bases with no gene match: 16. This CDR3 is built from 18 residues. The CDR3 DNA reads as TGTGCCAGCAGCCAAGAAAACGGCCCTTCCGAGCGGGAGATCGAGCAGTACTTC. Translating it yields CASSQENGPSEREIEQYF.

This clone appeared a single time. The V gene is TRBV7-9, the J gene TRBJ1-1; a weak D match, TRBD1 (6 bases). Trimming stripped 5 bases from V and 6 bases from J, with 13 bases between. Germline V lookup: CDR1 SEHNR, CDR2 FQNEAQ (reference sequence). The CDR3 covers 13 residues. The CDR3 region has the DNA TGTGCCAGCAGCCGAGCAGGGGTGGCTGAAGCTTTCTTT. Amino acids: CASSRAGVAEAFF.

The genes are TRBV3-1 (or the pseudogene TRBV3-2) and TRBJ1-5, with a tentative D call TRBD1 (5 bases). Trimming took off 1 base at V and 4 bases at J, with 11 bases between the two ends. Germline CDR1 reads LGHDT; CDR2 reads YNNKEL (reference sequence). This CDR3 is 15 amino acids long. The CDR3: CASSQGRQLNQPQHF. In DNA, the CDR3 is TGTGCCAGCAGCCAAGGAAGACAGCTTAATCAGCCCCAGCATTTT.

The chain combines TRBV28 with TRBJ1-5, with 7 bases that match TRBD1. V was clipped by 7 bases and J by 3 bases; unmatched bases: 6. Germline V gene lookup returns CDR1 MDHEN and CDR2 SYDVKM. The CDR3 is 14 residues long. The CDR3 coding sequence is TGTGCCAGCATCTCCGGGACAGTCAATCAGCCCCAGCATTTT. Protein product: CASISGTVNQPQHF.

J is TRBJ2-2 and V is TRBV6-5, with 8 bases matching TRBD1. The CDR3 loop spans 14 amino acids. The V gene end was trimmed by 7 bases and the J gene end by 4 bases; junction bases not matched to a gene: 5. Per germline, CDR1 MNHEY and CDR2 SVGAGI. CDR3 nucleotide sequence: TGTGCCAGCATGGAAACAGGGGGCACCGGGGAGCTGTTTTTT. As protein: CASMETGGTGELFF.

The chain joins TRBV7-8 to TRBJ2-7; possible D gene TRBD2, 6 bases. The CDR3 extends over 13 amino acids. Trimming removed 5 bases from V and 3 bases from J, with 11 bases in between. CDR1 is SGHVS, CDR2 FQNEAQ, per germline. For the CDR3, the DNA is TGTGCCAGCAGCCTACGAGCGGGCTACGAGCAGTACGTC. The encoded protein is CASSLRAGYEQYV.

Only a few counts were recorded for this clone. The rearrangement uses TRBV10-3 and TRBJ2-3, with 13 positions matching TRBD2. Losses at the gene ends were 6 bases for V and 2 bases for J; bases not matched to a gene: 2. Germline CDR1 ENHRY, CDR2 SYGVKD. This CDR3 region has 15 residues. The CDR3 DNA reads TGTGCCATCAGCGGACTAGCGGGGGACACAGATACGCAGTATTTT. Its translation is CAISGLAGDTDTQYF.